A selection of T cell receptor beta chains follows, all from one sample in a study of T cells in Graves' hyperthyroidism and ophthalmopathy. TCRdb ran MiXCR on the multiplex PCR reads and lists one entry per CDR3 protein. The sample comprises roughly 300,000 distinct CDR3 sequences, 21% of which are singletons, and around half rests with the top ten. The source material was blood. The receptor source for this set is a woman in her forties or fifties with Graves' hyperthyroidism. Each CDR3 is given with its conserved first and last residue. The D gene is left open where the match is weak. Where a row states a size, it is once, few, many or the class of an expanded clone; other rows omit it.

J | V | size | D | CDR3 | DNA
TRBJ2-3 | TRBV5-5 | many | NA | CASSPLGSDTQYF | TGTGCCAGCAGCCCGTTGGGGTCTGATACGCAGTATTTT
TRBJ1-6 | TRBV7-3 | many | NA | CASSLTVDHNSPLHF | TGTGCCAGCAGCTTAACGGTCGACCATAATTCACCCCTCCACTTT
TRBJ1-4 | TRBV3-1 | many | NA | CASSQEGAGSNEKLFF | TGTGCCAGCAGCCAAGAAGGGGCAGGGAGTAATGAAAAACTGTTTTTT
TRBJ2-3 | TRBV7-9 | NA | NA | CASSRNPRRDTQYF | TGTGCCAGCAGCCGCAACCCGCGGCGCGATACGCAGTATTTT
TRBJ2-1 | TRBV20-1 | many | NA | CSARWDVTYNEQFF | TGCAGTGCTAGATGGGATGTGACCTACAATGAGCAGTTCTTC
TRBJ1-5 | TRBV28 | many | NA | CASSLRTGRRQPQHF | TGTGCCAGCAGTTTACGCACAGGGCGTCGTCAGCCCCAGCATTTT
TRBJ2-7 | TRBV11-2 | many | TRBD1 | CASSLTPGQASYEQYF | TGTGCCAGCAGCTTAACTCCGGGACAGGCCTCCTACGAGCAGTACTTC
TRBJ1-1 | TRBV30 | many | NA | CAWSAVIGGTEAFF | TGTGCCTGGAGTGCCGTCATAGGGGGCACTGAAGCTTTCTTT
TRBJ1-6 | TRBV12-3/TRBV12-4 | many | TRBD1 | CASSTGGGRNSPLHF | TGTGCCAGCAGTACAGGGGGCGGTAGAAATTCACCCCTCCACTTT
TRBJ1-4 | TRBV5-1 | NA | NA | CASSLGGVSKLFF | TGCGCCAGCAGTTTAGGCGGGGTGTCAAAACTGTTTTTT